This T cell receptor beta chain was obtained from a study of regulatory T cells in long-lasting Graves disease. Concerning this clonotype: Its antigen remains unidentified.

The CDR3 is 14 residues long. Trimming stripped 0 bases from V and 9 bases from J, with 12 bases between. Per the germline V gene, CDR1 is DFQATT and CDR2 is SNEGSKA (reference sequence). CDR3 regions were amplified by Arm-PCR using iRepertoire HTBI primers to build TCR beta libraries. In the source study's methods: Samples jointly harbored 55 to 75 TRBV and 14 TRBJ segments. TCRdb ran MiXCR on the multiplex PCR reads and lists one entry per CDR3 protein. TCRdb, rather than the study authors, made the V and J calls. The sample carries about 530,000 distinct CDR3 sequences, about 16% recorded once. Time point indicated: newly diagnosed GD, antithyroid drugs for less than 3 months. PBMC-extracted RNA yielded the TCR library. General study results and limits: Patients with persistent disease showed a bias toward TRBV28, TRBJ1-2 and TRBJ2-5.

The same data also contributed to another study, on T cells in Graves' hyperthyroidism and ophthalmopathy. Per that paper: The HTBI primer set served for first-round RT-PCR of the TCR CDR3.

The clonotype comes from a woman aged 35-60 years with Graves disease. V usage is TRBV20-1 and J usage is TRBJ1-6; no clear D gene. The input for sequencing was peripheral blood mononuclear cells (PBMCs), taken at new diagnosis, from a patient treated with antithyroid drugs. The CDR3 region has the DNA TGCAGTGCTAGAGATATGGGTGAGAGTTCACCCCTCCACTTT. Protein product: CSARDMGESSPLHF.